The T cell receptor (beta chain) described here comes from a study of Graves' ophthalmopathy and Graves' hyperthyroidism. The CDR3 is 14 residues long. CDR1 is ENHRY and CDR2 is SYGVKD in the germline V gene. Amplification of the TCR beta CDR3 regions used RNA transcripts (as template). HTBI primers primed a first-round RT-PCR, and a second-round multiplex PCR followed. Each CDR3 protein is one row after TCRdb ran MiXCR on the multiplex PCR reads. The sample has 600,000 to 950,000 distinct CDR3 sequences, roughly 40% seen once; the top ten hold less than 55%. Comments on this clonotype: This may be a read error, as it is one base from a much larger clone.

In this cohort, patients with other autoimmune diseases, uncontrolled infections, pregnancy or lactation were excluded. Material: peripheral blood. The rearrangement uses TRBV10-3 and TRBJ1-1; the D gene is possibly TRBD1 (6 bases). The clonotype originates from an adult man with Graves' ophthalmopathy. CDR3 sequence reads: CAISERQETAEALF. The CDR3 region has the DNA TGTGCCATCAGTGAAAGACAGGAGACCGCTGAAGCTCTCTTT.